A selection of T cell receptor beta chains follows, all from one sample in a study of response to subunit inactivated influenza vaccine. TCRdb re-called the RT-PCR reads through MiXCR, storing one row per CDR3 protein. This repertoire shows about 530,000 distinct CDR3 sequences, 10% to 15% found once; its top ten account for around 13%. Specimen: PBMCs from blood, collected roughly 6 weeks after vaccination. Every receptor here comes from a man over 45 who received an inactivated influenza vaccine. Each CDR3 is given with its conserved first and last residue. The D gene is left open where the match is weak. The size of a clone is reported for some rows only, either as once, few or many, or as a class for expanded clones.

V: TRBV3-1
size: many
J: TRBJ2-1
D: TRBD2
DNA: TGTGCCAGCAGCCAAGATGACGGGAGGGAGTTCTTC
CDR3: CASSQDDGREFF

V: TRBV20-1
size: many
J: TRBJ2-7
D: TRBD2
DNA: TGCAGTGCTAGAGATTTGCGGGGGACGTACGAGCAGTACTTC
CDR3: CSARDLRGTYEQYF

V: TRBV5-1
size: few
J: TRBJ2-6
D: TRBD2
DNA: TGCGCCAGCAGCTCGGGACTAGCGGGGGAATATGGGGCCAACGTCCTGACTTTC
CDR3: CASSSGLAGEYGANVLTF

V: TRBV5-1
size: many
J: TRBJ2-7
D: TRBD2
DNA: TGCGCCAGCAGCTTGGATAGCGGGGCGTACGAGCAGTACTTC
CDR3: CASSLDSGAYEQYF

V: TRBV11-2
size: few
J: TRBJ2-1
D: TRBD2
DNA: TGTGCCAGCAGCTTAGATTGGGGCGCTGGCGGGGGGCGCAGGAATGAGCAGTTCTTC
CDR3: CASSLDWGAGGGRRNEQFF

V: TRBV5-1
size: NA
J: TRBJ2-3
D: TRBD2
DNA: TGCGCCAGCAGCTTGGAGGGCGGGAGCGCCTTCACAGATACGCAGTATTTT
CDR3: CASSLEGGSAFTDTQYF

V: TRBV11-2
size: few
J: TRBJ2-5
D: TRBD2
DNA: TGTGCCAGCAGCTCCCCGGGACTAGCGGGATGGTACCAAGAGACCCAGTACTTC
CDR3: CASSSPGLAGWYQETQYF

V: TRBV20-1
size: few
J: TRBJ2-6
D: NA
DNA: TGCAGTGCTGCGGAGTTTTATAGCTCTGGGGCCAACGTCCTGACTTTC
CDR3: CSAAEFYSSGANVLTF

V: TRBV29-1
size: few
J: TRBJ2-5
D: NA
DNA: TGCAGCGTGGAACAGGTGACTCGGGAGACCCAGTACTTC
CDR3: CSVEQVTRETQYF

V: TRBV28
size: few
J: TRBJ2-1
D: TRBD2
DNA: TGTGCCAGCAGTTTAGGCGGGACTAGCGGGAGGGGGAATGAGCAGTTCTTC
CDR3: CASSLGGTSGRGNEQFF

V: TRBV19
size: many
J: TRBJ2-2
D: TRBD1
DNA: TGTGCCAGTAGACCGGGACAGGGGGGCACCGGGGAGCTGTTTTTT
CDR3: CASRPGQGGTGELFF

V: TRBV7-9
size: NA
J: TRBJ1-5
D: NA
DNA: TGTGCCAGCAGCTTAGGCGGATGGCCCCAGCATTTT
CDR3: CASSLGGWPQHF

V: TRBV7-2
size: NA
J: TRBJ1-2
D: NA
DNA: TGTGCCAGCAGCTTAGCGGCCGGGTCCAGAGTGTCGGGCTATGGCTACACCTTC
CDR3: CASSLAAGSRVSGYGYTF

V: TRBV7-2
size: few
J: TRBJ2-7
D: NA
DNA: TGTGCCAGCAGCTTAGCTGGCTCTTCAGACGGGCAGTACTTC
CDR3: CASSLAGSSDGQYF

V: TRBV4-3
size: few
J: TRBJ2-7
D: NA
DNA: TGCGCCAGCAGCCAAGATCTATCGGGAACCTATGGCGAGCAGTACTTC
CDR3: CASSQDLSGTYGEQYF

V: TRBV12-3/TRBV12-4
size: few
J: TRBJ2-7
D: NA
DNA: TGTGCCAGCACTAAACCGGACCTGCAATCTCAGCAGTACTTC
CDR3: CASTKPDLQSQQYF

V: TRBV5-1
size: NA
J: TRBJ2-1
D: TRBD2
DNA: TGCGCCAGCAGCGTGACTCTAGCGGGAGCAAACAACAATGAGCAGTTCTTC
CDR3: CASSVTLAGANNNEQFF

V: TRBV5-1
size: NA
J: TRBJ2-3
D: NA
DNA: TGCGCCAGCAGCTTGGGAGGGGGACTAAATACGCAGTATTTT
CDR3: CASSLGGGLNTQYF

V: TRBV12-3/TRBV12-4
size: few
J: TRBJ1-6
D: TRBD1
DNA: TGTGCCAGCAGACCAGGGGGCTCACCCCTCCACTTT
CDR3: CASRPGGSPLHF

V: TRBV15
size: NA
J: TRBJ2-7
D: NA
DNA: TGTGCCACCAGCGGAGGGGGGAGGCCCTACGAGCAGTACTTC
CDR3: CATSGGGRPYEQYF

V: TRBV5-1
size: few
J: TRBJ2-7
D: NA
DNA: TGCGCCAGCACGCCGGGCGGACTGTACGAGCAGTACTTC
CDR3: CASTPGGLYEQYF

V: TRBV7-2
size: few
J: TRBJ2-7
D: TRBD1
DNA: TGTGCCAGCAGCTGGGGACAGCGCTCCTACGAGCAGTACTTC
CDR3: CASSWGQRSYEQYF

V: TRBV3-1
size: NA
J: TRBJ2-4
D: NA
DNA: TGTGCCAGCAGCCAAGATCAGCTGGCCAAAAACATTCAGTACTTC
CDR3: CASSQDQLAKNIQYF

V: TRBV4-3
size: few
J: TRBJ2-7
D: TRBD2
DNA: TGCGCCAGGAGCGAAAGAAGACTAGCGGGGACCTACGAGCAGTACTTC
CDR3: CARSERRLAGTYEQYF

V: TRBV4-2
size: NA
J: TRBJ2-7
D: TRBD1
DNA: TGTGCCAGCAGCCAAGGCACAGGGGCGCCAGGCTACGAGCAGTACTTC
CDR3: CASSQGTGAPGYEQYF

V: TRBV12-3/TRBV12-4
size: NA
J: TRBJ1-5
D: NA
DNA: TGTGCCAGCAGCCTAAGGGCAGGGGCTGAACAGCCCCAGCATTTT
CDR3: CASSLRAGAEQPQHF

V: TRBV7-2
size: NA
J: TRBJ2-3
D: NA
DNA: TGTGCCAGCAGCTCGGGACTCCGCACAGATACGCAGTATTTT
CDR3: CASSSGLRTDTQYF

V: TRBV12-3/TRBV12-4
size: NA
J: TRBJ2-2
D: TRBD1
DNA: TGTGCCAGCAGTTTGGGACAGGGCTTTACAACCGGGGAGCTGTTTTTT
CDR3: CASSLGQGFTTGELFF

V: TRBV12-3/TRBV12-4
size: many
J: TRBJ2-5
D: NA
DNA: TGTGCCAGCAGTTTAAGCAGGGAGACCCAGTACTTC
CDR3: CASSLSRETQYF

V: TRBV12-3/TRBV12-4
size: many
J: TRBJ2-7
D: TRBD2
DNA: TGTGCCAGCAGTTTAGGTTTCCCCTGGACAAGCGGGGGCGAGCAGTACTTC
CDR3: CASSLGFPWTSGGEQYF

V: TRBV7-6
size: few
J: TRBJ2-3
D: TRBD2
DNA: TGTGCCAGCAGCTCCGGACTAGCGGGGTCAGATACGCAGTATTTT
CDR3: CASSSGLAGSDTQYF

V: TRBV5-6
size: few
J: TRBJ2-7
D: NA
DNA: TGTGCCAGCAGCTTGATGACAGGATACGAGCAGTACTTC
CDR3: CASSLMTGYEQYF

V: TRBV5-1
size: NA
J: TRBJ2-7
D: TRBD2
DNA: TGCGCCAGCAGCGAGAGCGGGACTCAGCAGTACTTC
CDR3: CASSESGTQQYF

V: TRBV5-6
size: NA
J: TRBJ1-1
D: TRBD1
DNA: TGTGCCAGCAACCCAAGGGGGCTGAACACTGAAGCTTTCTTT
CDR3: CASNPRGLNTEAFF

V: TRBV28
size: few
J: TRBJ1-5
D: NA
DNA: TGTGCCAGCACTCCACCCCAACCCGGCAGGTCTCAGCCCCAGCATTTT
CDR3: CASTPPQPGRSQPQHF

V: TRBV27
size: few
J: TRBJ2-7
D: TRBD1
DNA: TGTGCCAGCAGTCTTCCCGGCAGGGGGATCGACGAGCAGTACTTC
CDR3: CASSLPGRGIDEQYF

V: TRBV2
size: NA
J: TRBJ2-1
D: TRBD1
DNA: TGTGCCAGCAAGAAGATCGGGACAGGCCTCGATGAGCAGTTCTTC
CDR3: CASKKIGTGLDEQFF

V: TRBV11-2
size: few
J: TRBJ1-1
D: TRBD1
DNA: TGTGCCAGCAGCCACCCGACAGGGAGTGCTGAAGCTTTCTTT
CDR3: CASSHPTGSAEAFF

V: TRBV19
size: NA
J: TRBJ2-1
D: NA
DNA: TGTGCCAGTAGTATTGCAGCCCTCTCCTACAATGAGCAGTTCTTC
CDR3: CASSIAALSYNEQFF

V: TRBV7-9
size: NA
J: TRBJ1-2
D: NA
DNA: TGTGCCAGCAGCTTAACAATGGGAGGCTACACCTTC
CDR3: CASSLTMGGYTF

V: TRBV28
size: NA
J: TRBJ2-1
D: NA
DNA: TGTGCCGGCGCACAAATCCCCTACAATGAGCAGTTCTTC
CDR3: CAGAQIPYNEQFF

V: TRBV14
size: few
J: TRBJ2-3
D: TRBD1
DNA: TGTGCCAGCAGACGGACAGGGGAGAGCACAGATACGCAGTATTTT
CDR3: CASRRTGESTDTQYF

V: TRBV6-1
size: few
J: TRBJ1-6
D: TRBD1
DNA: TGTGCCAGCAGGCAAATTGACAGGGCTGGGTATATGAATTCACCCCTCCACTTT
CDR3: CASRQIDRAGYMNSPLHF

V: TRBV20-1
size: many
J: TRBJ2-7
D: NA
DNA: TGCAGTGCTACCAACCCCGCCTACGAGCAGTACTTC
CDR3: CSATNPAYEQYF

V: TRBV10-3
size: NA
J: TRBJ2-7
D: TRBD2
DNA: TGTGCCATCAGTGACGTGGGACTAGATGCCTACGAGCAGTACTTC
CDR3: CAISDVGLDAYEQYF

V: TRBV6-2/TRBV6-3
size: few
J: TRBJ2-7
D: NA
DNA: TGTGCCAGCAGTTACTCGTCCGGGACCTCCTACGAGCAGTACTTC
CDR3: CASSYSSGTSYEQYF

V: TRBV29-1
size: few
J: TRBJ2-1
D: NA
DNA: TGCAGCGTTGCTAGCAACTCCTACAATGAGCAGTTCTTC
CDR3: CSVASNSYNEQFF

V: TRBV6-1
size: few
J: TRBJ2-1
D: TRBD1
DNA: TGTGCCAGCAGGGGACCGGGACAGGGGGCCAATGAGCAGTTCTTC
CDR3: CASRGPGQGANEQFF